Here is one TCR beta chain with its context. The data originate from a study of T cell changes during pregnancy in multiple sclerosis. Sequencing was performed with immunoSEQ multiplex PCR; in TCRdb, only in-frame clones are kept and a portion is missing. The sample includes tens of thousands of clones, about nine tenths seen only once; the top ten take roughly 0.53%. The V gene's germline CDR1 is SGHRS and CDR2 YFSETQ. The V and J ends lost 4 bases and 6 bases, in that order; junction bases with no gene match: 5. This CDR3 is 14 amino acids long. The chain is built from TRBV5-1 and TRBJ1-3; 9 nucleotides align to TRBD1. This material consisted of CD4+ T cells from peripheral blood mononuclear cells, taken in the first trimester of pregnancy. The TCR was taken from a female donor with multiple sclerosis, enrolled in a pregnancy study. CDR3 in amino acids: CASSDRDRENTIYF. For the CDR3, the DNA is TGCGCCAGCAGCGACCGGGACAGGGAAAACACCATATATTTT.